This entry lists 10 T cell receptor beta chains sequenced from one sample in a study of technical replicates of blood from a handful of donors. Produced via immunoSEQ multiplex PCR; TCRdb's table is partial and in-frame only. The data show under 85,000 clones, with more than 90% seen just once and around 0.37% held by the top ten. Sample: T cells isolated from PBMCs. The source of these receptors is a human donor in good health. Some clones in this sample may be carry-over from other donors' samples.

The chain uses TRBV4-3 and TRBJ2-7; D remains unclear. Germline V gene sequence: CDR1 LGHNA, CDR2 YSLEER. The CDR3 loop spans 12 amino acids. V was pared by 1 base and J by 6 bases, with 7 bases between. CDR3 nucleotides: TGCGCCAGCAGCCAAGCCACGGGCGAGCAGTACTTC. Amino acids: CASSQATGEQYF.

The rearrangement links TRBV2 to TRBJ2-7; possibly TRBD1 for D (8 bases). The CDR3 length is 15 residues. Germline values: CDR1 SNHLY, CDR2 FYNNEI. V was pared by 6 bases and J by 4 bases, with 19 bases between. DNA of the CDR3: TGTGCCAGCAGCGGGAGGACAGGGAGAGATTACGAGCAGTACTTC. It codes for CASSGRTGRDYEQYF.

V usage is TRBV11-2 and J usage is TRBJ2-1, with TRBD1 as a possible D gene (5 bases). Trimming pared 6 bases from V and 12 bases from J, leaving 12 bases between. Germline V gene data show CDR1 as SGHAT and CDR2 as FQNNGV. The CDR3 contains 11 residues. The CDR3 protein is CASSKGSGQFF. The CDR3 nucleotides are TGTGCCAGCAGTAAGGGGTCGGGGCAGTTCTTC.

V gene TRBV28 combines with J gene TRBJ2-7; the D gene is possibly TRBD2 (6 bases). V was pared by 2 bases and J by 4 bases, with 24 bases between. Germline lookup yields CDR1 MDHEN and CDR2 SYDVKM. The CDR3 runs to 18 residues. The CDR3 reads CASSLRLTVGRLEYEQYF. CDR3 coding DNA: TGTGCCAGCAGTTTACGGTTGACGGTCGGGAGATTAGAATACGAGCAGTACTTC.

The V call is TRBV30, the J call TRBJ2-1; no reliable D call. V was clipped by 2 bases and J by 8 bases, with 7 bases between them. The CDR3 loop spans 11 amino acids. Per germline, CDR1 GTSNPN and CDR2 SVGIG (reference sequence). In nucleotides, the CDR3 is TGTGCCTGGAGTCCAACGGATGAGCAGTTCTTC. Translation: CAWSPTDEQFF.

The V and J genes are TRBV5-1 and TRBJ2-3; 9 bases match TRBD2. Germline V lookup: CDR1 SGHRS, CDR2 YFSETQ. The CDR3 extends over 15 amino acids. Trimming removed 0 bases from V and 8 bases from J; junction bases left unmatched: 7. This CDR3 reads CASSLVAGAPGTQYF. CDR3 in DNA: TGCGCCAGCAGCTTGGTAGCGGGAGCCCCAGGTACGCAGTATTTT.

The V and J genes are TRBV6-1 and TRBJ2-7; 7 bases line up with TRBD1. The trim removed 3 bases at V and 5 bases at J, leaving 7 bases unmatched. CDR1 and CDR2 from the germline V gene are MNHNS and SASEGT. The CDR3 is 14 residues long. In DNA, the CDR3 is TGTGCCAGCAGTGATTTGAGACAGGGCAACGAGCAGTACTTC. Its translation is CASSDLRQGNEQYF.

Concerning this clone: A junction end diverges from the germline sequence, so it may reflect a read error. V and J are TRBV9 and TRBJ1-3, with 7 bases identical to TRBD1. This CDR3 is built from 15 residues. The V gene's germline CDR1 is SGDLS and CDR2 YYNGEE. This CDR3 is CPRPGQDSSGNTIYF. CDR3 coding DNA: TGCCCGCGTCCAGGACAGGATAGCTCTGGAAACACCATATATTTT.

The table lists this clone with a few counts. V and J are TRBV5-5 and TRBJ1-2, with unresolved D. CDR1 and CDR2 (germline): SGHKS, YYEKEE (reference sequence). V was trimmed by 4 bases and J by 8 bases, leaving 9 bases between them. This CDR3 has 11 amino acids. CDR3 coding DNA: TGTGCCAGCAGCAGAGATTGGGGCTACACCTTC. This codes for CASSRDWGYTF.

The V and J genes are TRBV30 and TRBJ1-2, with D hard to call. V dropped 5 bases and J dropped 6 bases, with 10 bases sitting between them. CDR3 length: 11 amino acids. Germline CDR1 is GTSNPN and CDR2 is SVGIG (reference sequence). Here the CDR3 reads CAWGPPDGYTF. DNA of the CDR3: TGTGCCTGGGGTCCACCGGATGGCTACACCTTC.